The entry below describes one T cell receptor beta chain. What it binds is unknown. The template was genomic DNA from peripheral blood, not RNA. The V segment lost 5 bases and the J segment 5 bases; nucleotides outside the gene matches: 10. The CDR3 has 15 amino acids. Germline CDR1 reads MNHEY; CDR2 reads SVGAGI. This sample was included in a study of T cell repertoires in aging, cancer and after chemotherapy. The study's findings and limits: Across the chemotherapy interval, each cancer cohort showed higher median generation probability, suggesting thymic rebound. Lymphoid organ infiltration in hematological cancer patients may impair thymic emigration or peripheral T cell expansion.

TRB rearrangements spanning V, D and J were amplified using mixed TRB-A/B primers. MiXCR, run by TCRdb on the multiplex PCR reads, gives a single entry per CDR3 protein. The data contain roughly 1,300 distinct CDR3 sequences, 46% of them singletons. The sequenced sample consisted of blood. The rearrangement links TRBV6-5 to TRBJ2-5; 8 bases agree with TRBD2. This clonotype was obtained from a human donor with a blood cancer. The CDR3 sequence is CASSTPRGAEETQYF. The CDR3 DNA follows: TGTGCCAGCAGTACCCCGCGGGGGGCGGAGGAGACCCAGTACTTC.